This T cell receptor (beta chain) was sequenced in a study of blood T cell repertoires in COVID-19. The repertoire was sequenced with immunoSEQ multiplex PCR; TCRdb's copy has only in-frame clones and lacks some. Found here are roughly 220,000 clones, less than 90% of them singletons; the top ten hold roughly 5%. This receptor was taken from an older woman who had recovered from COVID-19. Sequenced: peripheral blood.

The CDR3 DNA reads as TGCGCCAGCAGCCAGACGGGGGGACAGGGTAGCACTGAAGCTTTCTTT. This gives the protein CASSQTGGQGSTEAFF. V gene TRBV5-1 combines with J gene TRBJ1-1, with 9 bases that match TRBD1. This CDR3 has 16 residues. With 4 bases clipped from V and 4 bases from J, the junction kept 11 bases outside the gene matches. Germline V gene lookup returns CDR1 SGHRS and CDR2 YFSETQ. The full variable domain, with the rest looked up from reference TRBV5-1 and TRBJ1-1, is KAGVTQTPRYLIKTRGQQVTLSCSPISGHRSVSWYQQTPGQGLQFLFEYFSETQRNKGNFPGRFSGRQFSNSRSEMNVSTLELGDSALYLCASSQTGGQGSTEAFFGQGTRLTVV.